The TCR beta chain described here comes from a study of human T cells and chemical hapten exposure. Total RNA was extracted from unfractionated whole blood. As for this clonotype: The antigen is unknown.

Unique molecular identifiers were attached to individual cDNA molecules during library preparation. Authors' data handling: Ranging from roughly 23,224 to 750,000, TCR counts per sample had a median value of approximately 97,000. TCRdb re-analysed the reads in MiXCR, keeping a single row per CDR3 protein. TCRdb, not the authors, supplied the V and J calls. The table shows around 120,000 distinct CDR3 sequences, with 8.5% to 9% occurring only once. Study observations and caveats: TCRs at high frequency, those above 1 in 1000, did not change with DPC sensitization.

Trimming took off 6 bases at V and 5 bases at J, with 11 bases between the two ends. The germline gives CDR1 SQVTM, CDR2 ANQGSEA. The CDR3 contains 11 residues. Sequencing was done on a sample of whole blood. The sequence was obtained from a human donor in good health. Some clones in this sample may be carry-over from other donors' samples. The chain is built from TRBV29-1 and TRBJ2-7, with D possibly matching TRBD2 (5 bases). DNA of the CDR3: TGCAGCGTCCGGGGTCTCGACGAGCAGTACTTC. Its protein product is CSVRGLDEQYF.